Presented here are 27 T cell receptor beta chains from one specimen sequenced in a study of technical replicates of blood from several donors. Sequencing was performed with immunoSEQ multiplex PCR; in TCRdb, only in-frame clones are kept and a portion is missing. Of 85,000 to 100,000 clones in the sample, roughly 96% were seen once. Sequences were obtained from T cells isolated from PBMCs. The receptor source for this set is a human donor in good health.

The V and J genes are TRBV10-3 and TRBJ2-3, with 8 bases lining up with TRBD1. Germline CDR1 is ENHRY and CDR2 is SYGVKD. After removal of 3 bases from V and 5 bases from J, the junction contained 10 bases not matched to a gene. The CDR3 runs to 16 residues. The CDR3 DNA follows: TGTGCCATCAGTGATCGGGGGACAGGAAGCCTAGATACGCAGTATTTT. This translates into CAISDRGTGSLDTQYF.

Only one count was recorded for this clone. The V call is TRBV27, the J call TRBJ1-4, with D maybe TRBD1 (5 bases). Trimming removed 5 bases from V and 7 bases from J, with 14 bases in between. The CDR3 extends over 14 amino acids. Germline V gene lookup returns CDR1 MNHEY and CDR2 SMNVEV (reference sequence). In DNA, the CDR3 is TGTGCCAGCAGTACCCGACAGTGGGGTGAAAAACTGTTTTTT. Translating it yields CASSTRQWGEKLFF.

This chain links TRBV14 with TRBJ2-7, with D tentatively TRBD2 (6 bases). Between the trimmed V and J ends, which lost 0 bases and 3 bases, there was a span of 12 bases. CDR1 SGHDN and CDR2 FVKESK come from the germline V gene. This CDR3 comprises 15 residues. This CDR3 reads CASSQDSGRNYEQYF. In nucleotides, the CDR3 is TGTGCCAGCAGCCAAGATAGCGGCAGAAACTACGAGCAGTACTTC.

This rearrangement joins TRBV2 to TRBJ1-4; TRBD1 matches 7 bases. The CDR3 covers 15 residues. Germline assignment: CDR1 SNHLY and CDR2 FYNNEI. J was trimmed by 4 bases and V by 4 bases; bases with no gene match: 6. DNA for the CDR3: TGTGCCAGCAGTGCCCTGACAGGGAGTAATGAAAAACTGTTTTTT. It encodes CASSALTGSNEKLFF.

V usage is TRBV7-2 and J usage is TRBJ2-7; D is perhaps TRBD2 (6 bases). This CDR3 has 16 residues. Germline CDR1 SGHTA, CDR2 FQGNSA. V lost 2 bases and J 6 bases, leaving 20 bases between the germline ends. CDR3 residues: CASSLLPLGGMREQYF. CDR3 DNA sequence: TGTGCCAGCAGCTTACTCCCCCTCGGGGGAATGCGCGAGCAGTACTTC.

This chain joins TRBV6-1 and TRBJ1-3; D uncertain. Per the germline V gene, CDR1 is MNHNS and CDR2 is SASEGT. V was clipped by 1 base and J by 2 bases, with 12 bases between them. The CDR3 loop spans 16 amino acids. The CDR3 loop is CASSEVGTAAGNTIYF. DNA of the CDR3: TGTGCCAGCAGTGAAGTCGGAACAGCTGCTGGAAACACCATATATTTT.

The CDR3 DNA reads as TGTGCCAGCAGGGGAGATAACAGGGGGCTAAAGTACGAGCAGTACTTC. Amino acid sequence: CASRGDNRGLKYEQYF. The V and J genes are TRBV28 and TRBJ2-7, with 9 bases lining up with TRBD1. V gave up 6 bases and J gave up 4 bases; unmatched junction bases: 13. Per germline, CDR1 MDHEN and CDR2 SYDVKM. The CDR3 runs 16 residues.

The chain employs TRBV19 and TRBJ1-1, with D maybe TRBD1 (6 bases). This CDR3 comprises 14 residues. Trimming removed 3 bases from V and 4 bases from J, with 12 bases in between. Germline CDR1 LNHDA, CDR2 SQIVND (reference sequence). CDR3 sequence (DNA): TGTGCCAGTAGTATCCGGGGGGCCCGCACTGAAGCTTTCTTT. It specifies CASSIRGARTEAFF.

The DNA of the CDR3 is TGTGCCAGCAGTGAGATTCGGGGGGGGCAAGAGACCCAGTACTTC. Encoded protein: CASSEIRGGQETQYF. The rearrangement links TRBV6-1 to TRBJ2-5; 8 nucleotides line up with TRBD2. The ends lost 3 bases at V and 2 bases at J; junction bases unmatched: 5. The CDR3 covers 15 residues. Germline lookup yields CDR1 MNHNS and CDR2 SASEGT.

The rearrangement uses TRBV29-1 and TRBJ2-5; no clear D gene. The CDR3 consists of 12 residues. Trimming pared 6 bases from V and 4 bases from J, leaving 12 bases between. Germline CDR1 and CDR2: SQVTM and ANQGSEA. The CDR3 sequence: CSVCDAGETQYF. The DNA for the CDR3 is TGCAGCGTGTGTGATGCAGGAGAGACCCAGTACTTC.

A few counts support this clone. The CDR3 sequence is CASSSDSGELFF. The DNA of the CDR3 is TGTGCCAGCAGCTCGGACAGCGGGGAGCTGTTTTTT. The rearrangement uses TRBV11-3 and TRBJ2-2, with TRBD1 as a possible D gene (6 bases). The CDR3 extends over 12 amino acids. The V and J ends lost 4 bases and 7 bases respectively, with 7 bases between them. CDR1 SGHNT and CDR2 YENEEA come from the germline V gene. Looking up the rest from reference TRBV11-3 and TRBJ2-2 gives the full variable domain: EAGVVQSPRYKIIEKKQPVAFWCNPISGHNTLYWYLQNLGQGPELLIRYENEEAVDDSQLPKDRFSAERLKGVDSTLKIQPAELGDSAVYLCASSSDSGELFFGEGSRLTVL.

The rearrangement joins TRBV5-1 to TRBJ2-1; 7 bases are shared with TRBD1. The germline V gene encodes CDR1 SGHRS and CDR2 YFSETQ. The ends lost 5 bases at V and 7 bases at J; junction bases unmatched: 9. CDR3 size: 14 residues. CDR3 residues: CASREWDSENEQFF. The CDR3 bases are TGCGCCAGCAGAGAATGGGACAGTGAAAATGAGCAGTTCTTC.

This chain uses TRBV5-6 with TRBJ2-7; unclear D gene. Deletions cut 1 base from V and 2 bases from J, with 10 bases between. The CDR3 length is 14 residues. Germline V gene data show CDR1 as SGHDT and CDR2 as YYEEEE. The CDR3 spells CASSLSGAPYEQYF. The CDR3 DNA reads TGTGCCAGCAGCTTGTCCGGAGCTCCCTACGAGCAGTACTTC.

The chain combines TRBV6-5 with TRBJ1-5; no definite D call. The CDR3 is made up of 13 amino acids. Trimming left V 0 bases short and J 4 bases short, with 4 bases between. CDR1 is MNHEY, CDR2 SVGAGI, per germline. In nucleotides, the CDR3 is TGTGCCAGCAGTTACTCCATTAATCAGCCCCAGCATTTT. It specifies CASSYSINQPQHF.

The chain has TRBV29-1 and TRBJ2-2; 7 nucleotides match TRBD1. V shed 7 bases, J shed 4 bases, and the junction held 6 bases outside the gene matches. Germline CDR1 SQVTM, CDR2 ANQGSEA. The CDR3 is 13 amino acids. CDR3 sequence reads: CSAAYRGTGELFF. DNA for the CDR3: TGCAGCGCGGCGTACAGGGGCACCGGGGAGCTGTTTTTT.

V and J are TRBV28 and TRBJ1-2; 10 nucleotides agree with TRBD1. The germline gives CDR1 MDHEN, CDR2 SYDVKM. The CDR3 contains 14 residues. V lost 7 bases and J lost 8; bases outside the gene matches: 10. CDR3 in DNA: TGTGCCAGCATTTCAGACAGGGGGCCTGGGGGCTACACCTTC. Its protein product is CASISDRGPGGYTF.

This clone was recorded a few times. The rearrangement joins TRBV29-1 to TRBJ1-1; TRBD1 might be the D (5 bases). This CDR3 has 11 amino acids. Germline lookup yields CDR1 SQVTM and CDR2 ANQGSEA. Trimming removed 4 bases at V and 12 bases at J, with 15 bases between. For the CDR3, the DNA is TGCAGCGTTGGGGCTGGGCAGGGCCCTTTCTTT. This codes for CSVGAGQGPFF.

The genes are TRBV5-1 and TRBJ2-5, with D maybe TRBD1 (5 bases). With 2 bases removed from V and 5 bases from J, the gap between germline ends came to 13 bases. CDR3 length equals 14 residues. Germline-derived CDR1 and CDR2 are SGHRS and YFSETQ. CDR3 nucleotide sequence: TGCGCCAGCAGCTTTTCCAGGGCTGGGGAGACCCAGTACTTC. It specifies CASSFSRAGETQYF.

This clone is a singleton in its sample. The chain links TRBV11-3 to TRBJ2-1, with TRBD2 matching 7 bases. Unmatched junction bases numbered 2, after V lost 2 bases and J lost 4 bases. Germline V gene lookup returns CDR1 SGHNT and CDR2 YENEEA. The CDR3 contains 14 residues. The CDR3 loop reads CASSLLAAYNEQFF. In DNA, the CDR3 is TGTGCCAGCAGCTTACTAGCGGCTTACAATGAGCAGTTCTTC.

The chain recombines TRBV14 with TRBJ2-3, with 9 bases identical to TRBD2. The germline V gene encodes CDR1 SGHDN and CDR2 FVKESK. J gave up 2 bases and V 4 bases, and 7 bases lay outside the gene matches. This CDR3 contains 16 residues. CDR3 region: CASSPLAGAATDTQYF. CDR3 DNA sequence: TGTGCCAGCAGCCCGTTAGCGGGGGCGGCCACAGATACGCAGTATTTT.

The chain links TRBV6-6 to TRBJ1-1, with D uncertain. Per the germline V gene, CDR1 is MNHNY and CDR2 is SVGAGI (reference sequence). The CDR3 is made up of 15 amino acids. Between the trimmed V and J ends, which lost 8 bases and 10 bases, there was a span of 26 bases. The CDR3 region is CASFSLGLGGLGAFF. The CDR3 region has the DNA TGTGCCAGCTTTTCCTTGGGTCTCGGAGGATTAGGAGCTTTCTTT.

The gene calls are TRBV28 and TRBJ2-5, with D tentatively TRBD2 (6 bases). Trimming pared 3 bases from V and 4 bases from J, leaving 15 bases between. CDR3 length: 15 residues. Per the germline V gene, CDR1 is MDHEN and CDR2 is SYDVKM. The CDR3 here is CASSFLGGQRETQYF. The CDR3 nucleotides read TGTGCCAGCAGTTTTCTAGGAGGGCAACGAGAGACCCAGTACTTC.

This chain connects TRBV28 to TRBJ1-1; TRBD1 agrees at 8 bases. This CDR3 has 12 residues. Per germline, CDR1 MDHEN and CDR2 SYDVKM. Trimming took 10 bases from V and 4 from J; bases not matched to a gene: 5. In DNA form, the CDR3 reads TGTGCCACCAGGGGGCTCGTCACTGAAGCTTTCTTT. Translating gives CATRGLVTEAFF.

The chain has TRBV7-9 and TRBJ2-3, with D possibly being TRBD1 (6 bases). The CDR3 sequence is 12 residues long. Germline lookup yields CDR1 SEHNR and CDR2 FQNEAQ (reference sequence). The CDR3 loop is CALQGDSDTQYF. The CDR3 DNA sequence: TGTGCTCTACAGGGTGATTCAGATACGCAGTATTTT.

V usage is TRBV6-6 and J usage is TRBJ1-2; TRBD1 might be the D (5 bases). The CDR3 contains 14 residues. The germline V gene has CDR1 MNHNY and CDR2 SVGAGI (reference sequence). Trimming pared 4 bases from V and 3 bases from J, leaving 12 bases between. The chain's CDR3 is CASSSPRDYYGYTF. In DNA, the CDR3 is TGTGCCAGCAGTTCCCCCAGGGACTACTATGGCTACACCTTC.

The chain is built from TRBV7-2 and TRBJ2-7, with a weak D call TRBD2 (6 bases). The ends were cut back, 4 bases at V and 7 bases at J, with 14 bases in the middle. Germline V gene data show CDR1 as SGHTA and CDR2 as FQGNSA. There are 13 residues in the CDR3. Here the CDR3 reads CASSSYQGLEQYF. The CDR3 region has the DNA TGTGCCAGCAGCTCTTACCAGGGACTGGAGCAGTACTTC. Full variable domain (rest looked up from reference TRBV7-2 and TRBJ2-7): GAGVSQSPSNKVTEKGKDVELRCDPISGHTALYWYRQSLGQGLEFLIYFQGNSAPDKSGLPSDRFSAERTGGSVSTLTIQRTQQEDSAVYLCASSSYQGLEQYFGPGTRLTVT.

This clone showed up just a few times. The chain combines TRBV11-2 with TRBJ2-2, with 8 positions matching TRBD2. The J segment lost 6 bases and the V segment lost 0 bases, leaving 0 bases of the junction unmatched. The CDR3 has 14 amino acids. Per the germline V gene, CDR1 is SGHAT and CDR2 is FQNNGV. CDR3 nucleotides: TGTGCCAGCAGCTTAGAACTAGCGGCCGGGGAGCTGTTTTTT. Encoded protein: CASSLELAAGELFF.